The present TCR beta chain was sequenced within a study of technical replicates of blood from a handful of donors. V lost 0 bases, J lost 2 bases, and 13 bases lay in between. There are 15 residues in the CDR3. Per germline, CDR1 GTSNPN and CDR2 SVGIG (reference sequence). Generated by immunoSEQ multiplex PCR, the TCRdb table keeps only in-frame clones and is missing some. The sample lists under 45,000 clones, 96% occurring once. The receptor was derived from a human donor in good health. The chain joins TRBV30 to TRBJ1-2, with unresolved D. The sample consisted of T cells isolated from PBMCs. As DNA, the CDR3 is TGTGCCTGGAGTGTTTCTTTCCTGAGCAACTATGGCTACACCTTC. Protein product: CAWSVSFLSNYGYTF.